The 5 T cell receptor beta chains reported below all come from one sample, sequenced in a study of blood T cells in healthy people across ages. Primed by a sample-barcoded 5' primer and a J-beta primer mix, a second PCR proceeded for roughly 6 to 12 cycles. One entry per CDR3 protein results from TCRdb running MiXCR on the 5' RACE reads. The sample shows roughly 1 million distinct CDR3 sequences, 20% to 25% of them seen only once. Another study also made use of these data, one on T cells of mothers and their children.

What was sequenced was blood. These receptor sequences come from a girl aged 2 to 9 in good health.

Regarding this clonotype: Compared with germline, one end of the junction differs, possibly owing to a read error. The CDR3 bases are TGCGCTAGCAGCCTAGACAGGGGGTTGGCCTACGAGCAGTACTTC. Translating gives CASSLDRGLAYEQYF. This chain uses TRBV4-3 with TRBJ2-7; 9 bases agree with TRBD1. The CDR3 runs 15 residues. Germline V gene sequence: CDR1 LGHNA, CDR2 YSLEER.

On this clonotype: The CDR3 carries no conserved terminal phenylalanine or tryptophan, so it likely arises from a read error. The DNA is left out, because the CDR3 cannot be placed on it with certainty; the CDR3 is given as TCRdb lists it. V and J are TRBV4-3 and TRBJ2-5; the table's D call TRBD2 went unverified against the DNA. 16 amino acids form the CDR3, both terminal residues included. CDR1 is LGHNA, CDR2 YSLEER, per germline. The CDR3: CASSQEDYEGQETQHL.

This chain connects TRBV6-5 to TRBJ2-7; 7 nucleotides align to TRBD2. This CDR3 contains 15 residues. CDR1 MNHEY and CDR2 SVGAGI come from the germline V gene. V trimming: 6 bases; J trimming: 3 bases; junction bases outside the gene matches: 11. The CDR3: CASRPFSGPLYEQYF. CDR3 nucleotide sequence: TGTGCCAGCAGACCGTTTAGCGGGCCCCTCTACGAGCAGTACTTC.

The V and J genes are TRBV4-1 and TRBJ2-5; TRBD1 or TRBD2 may be the D gene (5 bases each). Germline CDR1 is MGHRA and CDR2 is YSYEKL. This CDR3 contains 18 residues. The ends were cut back, 1 base at V and 2 bases at J, with 20 bases in the middle. The CDR3 region is CASSQVVITGRIQETQYF. The CDR3 DNA reads as TGCGCCAGCAGCCAAGTGGTAATTACGGGACGTATACAAGAGACCCAGTACTTC.

The chain joins TRBV6-1 to TRBJ2-1, with 7 nucleotides matching TRBD1. V gave up 3 bases and J gave up 8 bases; unmatched junction bases: 16. This CDR3 contains 17 residues. The germline CDR1 and CDR2 sequences are MNHNS and SASEGT. The CDR3 DNA is TGTGCCAGCAGTGACCGCGTTTTGATGACAGGGTCCGATGAGCAGTTCTTC. Translated, it gives CASSDRVLMTGSDEQFF.